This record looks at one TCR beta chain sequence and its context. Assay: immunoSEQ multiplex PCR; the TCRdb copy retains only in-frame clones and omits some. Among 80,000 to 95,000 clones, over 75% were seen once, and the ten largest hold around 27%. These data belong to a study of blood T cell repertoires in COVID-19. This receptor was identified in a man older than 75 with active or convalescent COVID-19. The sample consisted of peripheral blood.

The CDR3 protein is CASSVAGQEHEAFF. The CDR3 coding sequence is TGTGCCAGCAGCGTAGCCGGACAGGAACATGAAGCTTTCTTT. The V gene is TRBV9, the J gene TRBJ1-1; 7 bases are a match to TRBD1. After removal of 0 bases from V and 7 bases from J, the junction contained 6 bases not matched to a gene. Germline values: CDR1 SGDLS, CDR2 YYNGEE. The CDR3 covers 14 residues.